These 15 T cell receptor beta chains were sequenced from one sample in a study of CD8 T cells in Susac syndrome. RNA in amounts of roughly 0.5 to 1 ug was reverse transcribed with random hexamers. Each CDR3 protein is one row after TCRdb ran MiXCR on the immunoSEQ multiplex PCR reads. The table shows roughly 150,000 distinct CDR3 sequences, with about 94% occurring only once. The specimen sequenced was CD4+ T cells from PBMCs. All receptors come from a human donor with Susac syndrome.

V usage is TRBV14 and J usage is TRBJ1-2, with TRBD1 matching 9 bases. The CDR3 sequence is 16 residues long. Germline V gene lookup returns CDR1 SGHDN and CDR2 FVKESK. Trimming took 1 base from V and 4 from J; bases not matched to a gene: 7. The CDR3 DNA sequence: TGTGCCAGCAGCCAAGGAGTGGACAGGGGTATCTATGGCTACACCTTC. Translated: CASSQGVDRGIYGYTF.

V and J are TRBV5-6 and TRBJ2-6; D might be TRBD1 (6 bases). The CDR3 loop spans 18 amino acids. Looked up from germline, CDR1 is SGHDT and CDR2 is YYEEEE. V was trimmed by 4 bases and J by 0 bases, leaving 17 bases between them. The DNA for the CDR3 is TGTGCCAGCAGCGCTCGGGACACGGCCCCCTCTGGGGCCAACGTCCTGACTTTC. This gives the protein CASSARDTAPSGANVLTF.

The chain combines TRBV2 with TRBJ1-5; TRBD1 is a possible D gene (6 bases). Between the trimmed V and J ends, which lost 8 bases and 6 bases, there was a span of 17 bases. The CDR3 runs 14 residues. Germline values: CDR1 SNHLY, CDR2 FYNNEI. In nucleotides, the CDR3 is TGTGCCAGCGGAGGACAGACTACGATTCAGCCCCAGCATTTT. Encoded protein: CASGGQTTIQPQHF.

The J gene is TRBJ1-5, the V gene TRBV7-3; no clear D gene. This CDR3 spans 13 amino acids. The V and J ends lost 2 bases and 5 bases respectively, with 7 bases between them. From germline, CDR1 is SGHTA and CDR2 FQGTGA. DNA for the CDR3: TGTGCCAGCAGCTTACAACCCCATCAGCCCCAGCATTTT. It encodes CASSLQPHQPQHF.

V and J are TRBV20-1 and TRBJ2-2, with TRBD1 as a possible D gene (6 bases). The CDR3 has 17 residues. Trimming stripped 0 bases from V and 2 bases from J, with 16 bases between. Germline assignment: CDR1 DFQATT and CDR2 SNEGSKA (reference sequence). The CDR3 loop is CSARDQWAGVNTGELFF. CDR3 coding DNA: TGCAGTGCTAGAGATCAGTGGGCAGGGGTCAACACCGGGGAGCTGTTTTTT.

The chain combines TRBV20-1 with TRBJ2-7; tentatively, D is TRBD2 (7 bases). V was pared by 0 bases and J by 6 bases, with 18 bases between. The germline CDR1 and CDR2 sequences are DFQATT and SNEGSKA (reference sequence). CDR3 size: 15 residues. CDR3 DNA sequence: TGCAGTGCTAGAGATGGGAGGGGGAGAAGCTCCGAGCAGTACTTC. This sequence encodes CSARDGRGRSSEQYF.

The chain carries TRBV9 and TRBJ2-1; 7 nucleotides line up with TRBD2. V was clipped by 0 bases and J by 10 bases; unmatched bases: 10. This CDR3 is built from 15 residues. CDR1 is SGDLS, CDR2 YYNGEE, per germline. The CDR3: CASSVGPSGAGEQFF. The CDR3 DNA sequence: TGTGCCAGCAGCGTAGGGCCTAGCGGAGCAGGGGAGCAGTTCTTC.

The J gene is TRBJ1-6, the V gene TRBV15; TRBD1 aligns across 8 bases. The CDR3 is 15 residues long. CDR1 and CDR2 from the germline V gene are LNHNV and YYDKDF (reference sequence). V trimming: 0 bases; J trimming: 9 bases; junction bases outside the gene matches: 4. CDR3: CATSRDTGGTSPLHF. The DNA for the CDR3 is TGTGCCACCAGCAGAGATACAGGGGGGACTTCACCCCTCCACTTT.

This rearrangement joins TRBV12-3 or TRBV12-4 to TRBJ1-2, with TRBD1 matching over 9 bases. This CDR3 region has 15 residues. J gave up 4 bases and V 3 bases, and 6 bases lay outside the gene matches. CDR3 loop: CASSFWTGVGYGYTF. In nucleotides, the CDR3 is TGTGCCAGCAGTTTTTGGACAGGGGTGGGCTATGGCTACACCTTC.

The V and J genes are TRBV12-3 or TRBV12-4 and TRBJ2-6; 10 bases agree with TRBD1. Trimming at V came to 8 bases and at J to 12 bases, leaving 10 bases not matched to a gene. The CDR3 covers 14 residues. CDR3 sequence reads: CASGRAGTGVVLTF. For the CDR3, the DNA is TGTGCCAGCGGCCGGGCCGGGACAGGGGTCGTCCTGACTTTC.

The chain links TRBV29-1 to TRBJ2-2, with D hard to call. The CDR3 is made up of 12 amino acids. V was cut by 1 base and J by 7 bases, with 7 bases left in between. Germline CDR1 is SQVTM and CDR2 is ANQGSEA. The CDR3 DNA reads TGCAGCGTTGAAGGGGAACGCGGGGAGCTGTTTTTT. As protein: CSVEGERGELFF.

The chain uses TRBV9 and TRBJ2-3, with D perhaps being TRBD1 or TRBD2 (5 bases each). The germline CDR1 and CDR2 sequences are SGDLS and YYNGEE. This CDR3 region has 14 residues. Trimming took 6 bases from V and 6 from J, leaving 17 bases between them. The CDR3 DNA reads as TGTGCCAGCAACCATGGGGGATCGGAGGATACGCAGTATTTT. Translation: CASNHGGSEDTQYF. The full variable domain, its missing parts supplied by reference TRBV9 and TRBJ2-3, is DSGVTQTPKHLITATGQRVTLRCSPRSGDLSVYWYQQSLDQGLQFLIQYYNGEERAKGNILERFSAQQFPDLHSELNLSSLELGDSALYFCASNHGGSEDTQYFGPGTRLTVL.

V gene TRBV13 combines with J gene TRBJ1-4, with D unresolved. The V and J ends lost 3 bases and 8 bases respectively, with 10 bases between them. CDR3 length: 13 residues. Per germline, CDR1 PRHDT and CDR2 FYEKMQ (reference sequence). The CDR3 loop is CASSFQFGEKLFF. The DNA of the CDR3 is TGTGCCAGCAGCTTTCAGTTCGGGGAAAAACTGTTTTTT.

V and J are TRBV29-1 and TRBJ1-2, with D unclear. Germline V gene lookup returns CDR1 SQVTM and CDR2 ANQGSEA. V was trimmed by 3 bases and J by 8 bases, leaving 10 bases between them. There are 11 residues in the CDR3. CDR3 residues: CSVDGVGGYTF. The CDR3 DNA is TGCAGCGTTGACGGGGTTGGAGGCTACACCTTC.

This clonotype was found once. The chain recombines TRBV7-8 with TRBJ2-3; possible D gene TRBD1, 6 bases. CDR3 length: 14 amino acids. V was shortened by 2 bases and J by 4 bases, with 10 bases between the two germline ends. Germline V gene data show CDR1 as SGHVS and CDR2 as FQNEAQ. CDR3 protein: CASSLTGRADTQYF. The CDR3 DNA reads as TGTGCCAGCAGCTTAACAGGGCGGGCAGATACGCAGTATTTT.